Following are 10 T cell receptor beta chains from one sample sequenced in a study of CD8+ T cells in alopecia areata. Treatment denoted: oral pan-JAK inhibitor, 5-10 mg twice daily. RNA was isolated and reverse transcribed to cDNA, the sequencing template. The assay was immunoSEQ multiplex PCR, and TCRdb's table has in-frame clones only and misses some. The sample carries about 290,000 clones, over 45% recorded once. The sample in question was CD4+ T cells sorted from blood, obtained at week 24, from a patient treated with tofacitinib. The source of these receptors is a human donor with alopecia areata.

This chain uses TRBV29-1 with TRBJ2-7, with 8 bases fitting TRBD1. The CDR3 consists of 14 residues. CDR1 is SQVTM, CDR2 ANQGSEA, per germline. V dropped 5 bases and J dropped 7; count of bases not matched to a gene: 13. The DNA for the CDR3 is TGCAGCGTTTCTACCCGACAGGGGAGCGGTGAGCAGTACTTC. Its translation is CSVSTRQGSGEQYF.

In the case of this clone: This sample also contains other DNA sequences that code for the same CDR3. The CDR3 coding sequence is TGCAGCGTTGAAGAGACTGGCGGCTACGAGCAGTACTTC. It specifies CSVEETGGYEQYF. The V call is TRBV29-1, the J call TRBJ2-7; no clear D gene. Trimming shortened V by 0 bases and J by 3 bases, and 9 bases separated the two germline ends. CDR1 and CDR2 from the germline V gene are SQVTM and ANQGSEA. The CDR3 loop spans 13 amino acids.

This sequence joins TRBV29-1 and TRBJ2-3; D may be TRBD1 (6 bases). The CDR3 is made up of 12 amino acids. Germline values: CDR1 SQVTM, CDR2 ANQGSEA. Trimming shortened V by 4 bases and J by 6 bases, and 11 bases separated the two germline ends. CDR3 DNA sequence: TGCAGCGTTGTAGTGCAGGGGGATACGCAGTATTTT. Translating gives CSVVVQGDTQYF.

This chain links TRBV30 with TRBJ1-6; TRBD1 matches 7 bases. The CDR3 extends over 14 amino acids. V lost 2 bases, J lost 10 bases, and 8 bases stayed unmatched. The germline gives CDR1 GTSNPN, CDR2 SVGIG (reference sequence). Here the CDR3 reads CAWSRQGSESPLHF. DNA for the CDR3: TGTGCCTGGAGTCGACAGGGAAGTGAATCACCCCTCCACTTT. The complete variable domain, with remaining parts taken from reference TRBV30 and TRBJ1-6, reads SQTIHQWPATLVQPVGSPLSLECTVEGTSNPNLYWYRQAAGRGLQLLFYSVGIGQISSEVPQNLSASRPQDRQFILSSKKLLLSDSGFYLCAWSRQGSESPLHFGNGTRLTVT.

The rearrangement uses TRBV6-5 and TRBJ2-2; 8 bases are a match to TRBD1. CDR1 is MNHEY, CDR2 SVGAGI, per germline. The CDR3 consists of 15 residues. Trimming at V came to 4 bases and at J to 5 bases, leaving 6 bases not matched to a gene. Here the CDR3 reads CASSSPYRGTGELFF. The CDR3 bases are TGTGCCAGCAGTTCCCCGTACAGGGGGACCGGGGAGCTGTTTTTT.

The chain couples TRBV19 to TRBJ2-1; possible D gene TRBD1, 5 bases. V lost 3 bases to trimming and J lost 10 bases, with 13 bases between them. The CDR3 totals 13 residues. Germline CDR1 and CDR2: LNHDA and SQIVND (reference sequence). Here the CDR3 reads CASSMGYRREQFF. CDR3 coding DNA: TGTGCCAGTAGTATGGGGTACAGGCGGGAGCAGTTCTTC.

This sequence joins TRBV5-1 and TRBJ2-5, with 9 bases that match TRBD2. The ends lost 7 bases at V and 1 base at J; junction bases unmatched: 8. The CDR3 sequence is 15 residues long. Germline V CDR1 and CDR2: SGHRS, YFSETQ. The DNA of the CDR3 is TGCGCCAGCTCCGCAGTAGCGGGGGCCCAAGAGACCCAGTACTTC. Protein: CASSAVAGAQETQYF.

The table lists this clone with a few counts. The genes are TRBV27 and TRBJ2-1; perhaps TRBD1 as D (5 bases). Looked up from germline, CDR1 is MNHEY and CDR2 is SMNVEV (reference sequence). The V gene lost 2 bases and the J gene lost 9 bases, with 17 bases spanning the gap. The CDR3 covers 15 residues. The CDR3 DNA follows: TGTGCCAGCAGTTTAGTTATTGGGGCTTGGGCTGAGCAGTTCTTC. This codes for CASSLVIGAWAEQFF.

The chain recombines TRBV30 with TRBJ1-5, with D uncertain. V shed 3 bases and J shed 0 bases, with 6 bases lying between them. Germline V gene sequence: CDR1 GTSNPN, CDR2 SVGIG (reference sequence). The CDR3 is 13 amino acids. The CDR3: CAWSPGSNQPQHF. In DNA form, the CDR3 reads TGTGCCTGGAGCCCCGGTAGCAATCAGCCCCAGCATTTT.

This clone was detected a few times. The rearrangement uses TRBV6-6 and TRBJ2-5; D may be TRBD1 (5 bases). CDR1 and CDR2 from the germline V gene are MNHNY and SVGAGI (reference sequence). CDR3 length equals 13 residues. V shed 2 bases and J shed 4 bases, with 8 bases lying between them. The DNA of the CDR3 is TGTGCCAGCAGTTACGTCCAGGGAGAGACCCAGTACTTC. Its protein is CASSYVQGETQYF.